These 16 T cell receptor beta chains share one sample of origin, sequenced in a study of Ad26.COV2.S vaccination and SARS-CoV-2 variants. Assay used: immunoSEQ multiplex PCR; TCRdb lists only in-frame clones, some missing. The repertoire holds about 460,000 clones, with 80% to 90% as singletons. Stated treatment: roughly 19 received Ad26.COV2.S at low or high dose, single or two shots; roughly 5 received placebo; per-sample allocation not given. Day 63 after the first vaccine or placebo injection was the time point for sampling. Sample: peripheral blood, taken in a trial of Ad26.COV2.S vaccine versus placebo. Source of these receptors: a person between 18 and 59 years old who received the Ad26.COV2.S COVID-19 vaccine or a placebo.

V gene TRBV2 combines with J gene TRBJ2-5, with TRBD1 matching over 9 bases. The V and J ends lost 3 bases and 2 bases, in that order; junction bases with no gene match: 7. CDR3 length equals 16 residues. The germline V gene encodes CDR1 SNHLY and CDR2 FYNNEI. The CDR3 region is CASSDPGTGRQETQYF. The DNA of the CDR3 is TGTGCCAGCAGTGACCCCGGGACAGGGAGGCAAGAGACCCAGTACTTC.

This chain links TRBV13 with TRBJ2-1, with D possibly being TRBD1 or TRBD2 (5 bases each). V was pared by 4 bases and J by 3 bases, with 16 bases between. The CDR3 covers 16 residues. Per germline, CDR1 PRHDT and CDR2 FYEKMQ (reference sequence). The CDR3 DNA is TGTGCCAGCAGCTCCTCTTGGGGGACCAACTACAATGAGCAGTTCTTC. Translated, it gives CASSSSWGTNYNEQFF.

The rearrangement joins TRBV19 to TRBJ2-7; tentatively, D is TRBD2 (5 bases). Per germline, CDR1 LNHDA and CDR2 SQIVND (reference sequence). The V end was cut by 4 bases, the J end by 0 bases, with 13 bases between. The CDR3 contains 15 residues. Here the CDR3 reads CASSTLLGSSYEQYF. The CDR3 region has the DNA TGTGCCAGTAGTACCCTATTAGGGAGCTCCTACGAGCAGTACTTC.

This chain uses TRBV11-2 with TRBJ1-2, with D possibly being TRBD1 (6 bases). V lost 6 bases to trimming and J lost 4 bases, with 12 bases between them. In germline, CDR1 is SGHAT, CDR2 FQNNGV. The CDR3 sequence is 13 residues long. Here the CDR3 DNA reads TGTGCCAGCAGTTGGGGACACCTCTATGGCTACACCTTC. Amino acid sequence: CASSWGHLYGYTF. Based on the CDR3 plus reference TRBV11-2 and TRBJ1-2, the full variable domain is EAGVAQSPRYKIIEKRQSVAFWCNPISGHATLYWYQQILGQGPKLLIQFQNNGVVDDSQLPKDRFSAERLKGVDSTLKIQPAKLEDSAVYLCASSWGHLYGYTFGSGTRLTVV.

This rearrangement joins TRBV7-2 to TRBJ2-7; TRBD2 agrees at 15 bases. Trimming removed 5 bases from V and 2 bases from J; junction bases left unmatched: 4. Germline V gene sequence: CDR1 SGHTA, CDR2 FQGNSA. This CDR3 region has 16 residues. In DNA form, the CDR3 reads TGTGCCAGCAGCCCTCGGACTAGCGGGGGGGCCTACGAGCAGTACTTC. Translation: CASSPRTSGGAYEQYF.

This chain connects TRBV7-8 to TRBJ1-1; TRBD1 matches at 9 bases. The J segment lost 5 bases and the V segment lost 3 bases, leaving 16 bases of the junction unmatched. CDR1 and CDR2 from the germline V gene are SGHVS and FQNEAQ. The CDR3 is made up of 18 amino acids. CDR3 sequence reads: CASSLAVQGAGGGTEAFF. The CDR3 DNA reads TGTGCCAGCAGCTTGGCCGTACAGGGGGCTGGGGGAGGAACTGAAGCTTTCTTT.

This rearrangement joins TRBV6-5 to TRBJ2-7, with 10 bases matching TRBD2. The CDR3 is 13 amino acids. After removal of 8 bases from V and 6 bases from J, the junction contained 7 bases not matched to a gene. In germline, CDR1 is MNHEY, CDR2 SVGAGI. CDR3 amino acids: CASVLAGAGEQYF. The CDR3 DNA is TGTGCCAGCGTTCTAGCGGGAGCTGGCGAGCAGTACTTC.

The V and J genes are TRBV24-1 and TRBJ2-3; D is tentatively TRBD1 or TRBD2 (5 bases each). With 2 bases removed from V and 4 bases from J, the gap between germline ends came to 6 bases. Germline V gene lookup returns CDR1 KGHDR and CDR2 SFDVKD. This CDR3 has 13 amino acids. CDR3 coding DNA: TGTGCCACCAGTGATTGGGACCCAGATACGCAGTATTTT. Its translation is CATSDWDPDTQYF.

The gene calls are TRBV6-5 and TRBJ1-1; no definite D call. This CDR3 comprises 15 residues. CDR1 is MNHEY, CDR2 SVGAGI, per germline. Between the trimmed V and J ends, which lost 0 bases and 0 bases, there was a span of 8 bases. The chain's CDR3 is CASSYSHTLNTEAFF. In nucleotides, the CDR3 is TGTGCCAGCAGTTACTCACACACGCTGAACACTGAAGCTTTCTTT.

The sample holds a few counts of this clone. The J gene is TRBJ1-2, the V gene TRBV4-1; D is possibly TRBD1 (5 bases). Germline V gene sequence: CDR1 MGHRA, CDR2 YSYEKL. This CDR3 has 13 amino acids. V lost 0 bases to trimming and J lost 9 bases, with 11 bases between them. The CDR3 loop is CASSQDRGTSYTF. In DNA form, the CDR3 reads TGCGCCAGCAGCCAAGATCGGGGGACTAGCTACACCTTC.

The rearrangement uses TRBV2 and TRBJ1-3, with D unresolved. V was pared by 8 bases and J by 0 bases, with 14 bases between. The germline V gene encodes CDR1 SNHLY and CDR2 FYNNEI. The CDR3 is 15 residues long. The CDR3 reads CASRASSHSGNTIYF. DNA for the CDR3: TGTGCCAGCCGGGCCTCTTCCCACTCTGGAAACACCATATATTTT.

This chain uses TRBV30 with TRBJ1-5, with a possible D match to TRBD1 (5 bases). This CDR3 spans 17 amino acids. V lost 0 bases, J lost 0 bases, and 15 bases lay in between. CDR1 and CDR2 from the germline V gene are GTSNPN and SVGIG (reference sequence). CDR3 protein: CAWSVRGTFGSNQPQHF. DNA of the CDR3: TGTGCCTGGAGTGTTAGAGGGACCTTTGGTAGCAATCAGCCCCAGCATTTT.

This clone was picked up a small number of times. The V call is TRBV19, the J call TRBJ2-1; D is unclear. The V end lost 5 bases, the J end lost 4 bases, and 9 bases lay between the germline ends. This CDR3 comprises 13 residues. Germline CDR1 is LNHDA and CDR2 is SQIVND (reference sequence). The CDR3 DNA follows: TGTGCCAGTAGTGAACAGATTTACAATGAGCAGTTCTTC. Translating it yields CASSEQIYNEQFF.

This rearrangement joins TRBV12-3 or TRBV12-4 to TRBJ2-1; a possible D gene is TRBD1 (6 bases). The V and J ends lost 6 bases and 5 bases respectively, with 11 bases between them. There are 13 residues in the CDR3. The CDR3 is CASRPDRHNEQFF. In nucleotides, the CDR3 is TGTGCCAGCAGACCGGACAGACACAATGAGCAGTTCTTC.

A few counts support this clone. This chain uses TRBV2 with TRBJ1-5; TRBD1 agrees at 10 bases. V lost 6 bases and J lost 7; bases outside the gene matches: 9. This CDR3 has 15 residues. Germline CDR1 reads SNHLY; CDR2 reads FYNNEI. CDR3 loop: CASSREGQGIQPQHF. CDR3 DNA sequence: TGTGCCAGCAGCCGGGAGGGACAGGGGATACAGCCCCAGCATTTT.

This chain joins TRBV6-2 or TRBV6-3 and TRBJ2-5, with TRBD2 as a possible D gene (6 bases). Per germline, CDR1 MNHEY and CDR2 SVGEGT. V was shortened by 0 bases and J by 6 bases, with 20 bases between the two germline ends. The CDR3 extends over 17 amino acids. The CDR3 here is CASSYSRTIDRGKTQYF. CDR3 coding DNA: TGTGCCAGCAGTTACTCAAGGACTATCGATAGGGGAAAGACCCAGTACTTC.